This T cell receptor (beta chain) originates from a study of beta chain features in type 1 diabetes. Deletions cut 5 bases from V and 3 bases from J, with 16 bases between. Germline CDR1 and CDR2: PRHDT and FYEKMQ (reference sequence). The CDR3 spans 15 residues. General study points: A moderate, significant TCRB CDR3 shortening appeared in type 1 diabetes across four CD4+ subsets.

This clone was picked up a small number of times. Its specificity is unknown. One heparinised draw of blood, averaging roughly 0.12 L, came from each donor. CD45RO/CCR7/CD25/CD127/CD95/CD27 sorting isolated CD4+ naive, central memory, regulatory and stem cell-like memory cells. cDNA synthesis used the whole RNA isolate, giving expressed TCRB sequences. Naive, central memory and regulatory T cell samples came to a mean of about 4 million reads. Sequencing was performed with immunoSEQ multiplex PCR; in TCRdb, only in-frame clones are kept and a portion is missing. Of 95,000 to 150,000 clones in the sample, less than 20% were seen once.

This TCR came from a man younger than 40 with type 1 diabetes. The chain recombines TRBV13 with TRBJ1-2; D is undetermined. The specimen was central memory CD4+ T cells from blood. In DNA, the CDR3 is TGTGCCAGCAGCCATAGGGAATACAGCTACTATGGCTACACCTTC. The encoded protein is CASSHREYSYYGYTF.